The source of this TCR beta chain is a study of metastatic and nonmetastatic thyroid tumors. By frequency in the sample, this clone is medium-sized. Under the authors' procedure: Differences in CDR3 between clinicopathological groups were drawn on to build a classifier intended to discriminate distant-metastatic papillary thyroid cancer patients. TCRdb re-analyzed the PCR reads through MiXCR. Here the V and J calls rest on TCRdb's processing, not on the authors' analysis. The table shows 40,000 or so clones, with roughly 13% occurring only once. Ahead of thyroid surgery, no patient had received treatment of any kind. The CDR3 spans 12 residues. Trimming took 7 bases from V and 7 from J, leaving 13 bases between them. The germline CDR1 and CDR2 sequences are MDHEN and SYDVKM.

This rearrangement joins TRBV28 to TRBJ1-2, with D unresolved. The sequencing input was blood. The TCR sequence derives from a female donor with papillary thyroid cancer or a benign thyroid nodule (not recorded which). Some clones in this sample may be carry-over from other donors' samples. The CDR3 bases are TGTGCCAGCAAAGCCCCGGCGGGTGGCTACACCTTC. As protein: CASKAPAGGYTF.